This T cell receptor beta chain was identified during a study of blood T cell repertoires in COVID-19 (dated by TCRdb to the early 2020s). Background for the entire study: Samples from collaborators originated in the United States, Italy and Spain and spanned both the acute and convalescent phases of COVID-19. The material from the prospective study consisted of cDNA or gDNA derived from T cells, B-cell-depleted T cells, or PBMCs. Deeply sampled blood TCRbeta repertoires from subjects exposed to, actively infected with, or recovered from COVID-19 were included in the dataset. The repertoires were made available in a free public database intended to serve as a resource for research on the immune response to SARS-CoV-2. The samples were drawn from the first 160 participants of the ongoing ImmuneRACE study and from 1,254 subjects provided by 6 global collaborators. Sample metadata almost always included a de-identified subject ID, COVID-19 status, age in years and sex. Where available, HLA class I and class II types were taken from metadata supplied by the sample provider and were not determined by assay-based typing.

Broader findings and caveats from the paper: The amount of clinical and demographic metadata varied by source and participant and was provided uncurated.

The sample holds one count of this clone. Its antigen target is currently unknown. Per-nucleotide qualities are absent, and no much larger clonotype sits a single base away. TCRbeta CDR3 regions were amplified from genomic DNA using the immunoSEQ Assay, a bias-controlled multiplex PCR. The study's processing was this. Within the assay, amplification of reference gene primers was used to estimate how many nucleated cells each sample contained. To quantify the absolute abundance of each unique TCRbeta CDR3 rearrangement, sequence reads were collapsed and filtered. For each sample, productive Simpson clonality was calculated as the square root of Simpson's diversity index across productive rearrangements. TCRdb's version of the immuneACCESS table is confined to in-frame rearrangements and falls short of the full clone set. An unresolved V gene accounts for under half of the shortfall where checked; the remainder is of unknown origin. The DNA was the basis for D and trimming; V, J and clone size are from that table. The sample includes about 55,000 clones, with roughly 80% observed a single time. Jointly, the top ten make up approximately 6% of the sample.

Collaborating institutions collected whole blood in K2EDTA tubes following their own protocols. For TCRbeta analysis, collaborators shipped samples in one of three forms: frozen whole blood, isolated PBMCs, or DNA extracted from either of those sample types. The origin of this receptor is a human donor in a cohort sampled during active or convalescent COVID-19. Sequenced material: peripheral blood.

The nucleotide sequence reads TGTGCCTGGAGTTCAACAGACGAAGCTTTCTTT. Its amino acids are CAWSSTDEAFF. The chain employs TRBV30 and TRBJ1-1, with no reliable assignment of the D segment. The CDR3 sequence holds 11 residues, the cysteine and phenylalanine included. Only CDR3 DNA is held: 33 bases, read in frame from base 1. Via the germline V gene (reference sequence), CDR1 is GTSNPN and CDR2 SVGIG. Trimming at the junction amounts to 2 bases on V and 8 bases on J, and the germline ends lie 9 bases apart.